The clone carrying this TCR beta chain was recorded a few times. What it recognizes is unknown. The data stem from a study of cytomegalovirus exposure and HLA in healthy donors. Overall study findings and caveats: Reportedly, a later analysis found an Asian-associated ancestry cluster had fewer N-insertions than the approximately 670-donor mean.

The PCR ran on 60 Vbeta and 13 Jbeta primers. Some clones are missing from TCRdb's copy, which holds only in-frame ones; the method was immunoSEQ multiplex PCR. The table has about 190,000 clones, roughly 75% seen once. The CDR3 has 15 amino acids. Germline V CDR1 and CDR2: SGHNT, YYREEE (reference sequence). The source is a man aged 25 to 40 in good health and CMV-seropositive. Specimen: PBMCs. This chain connects TRBV5-4 to TRBJ2-5; D possibly corresponds to TRBD2 (6 bases). The end of the DNA is better explained by TRBJ2-7, so the J call may be wrong. This CDR3 reads CASSLQGRNPYEQYF. In nucleotides, the CDR3 is TGTGCCAGCAGCTTGCAAGGGAGGAACCCCTACGAGCAGTACTTC.